This T cell receptor beta chain was captured in a study of OX40 agonist ivuxolimab in advanced cancers. Turning to the study itself: About 42% of patients had received prior checkpoint inhibitor therapy. Partial responses occurred in three patients (one hepatocellular carcinoma, two cutaneous melanoma).

Using immunoSEQ multiplex PCR, the repertoire was profiled, and TCRdb retains in-frame clones only, with some absent. The sample lists 55,000 to 60,000 clones, around 81% seen once, with more than 2.5% in the top ten. This clone was counted only a few times. This CDR3 is built from 14 residues. CDR1 and CDR2 from the germline V gene are SGHDN and FVKESK. With 8 bases removed from V and 8 bases from J, the gap between germline ends came to 16 bases. The clonotype comes from an adult with an advanced solid tumor such as melanoma, head and neck, liver or kidney cancer. Sequenced here: CD4+ or CD8+ T cells sorted from blood, sampled in a trial of the OX40 agonist ivuxolimab. This sequence joins TRBV14 and TRBJ1-6; D gene ambiguous. CDR3 bases: TGTGCCAGCGGCTGGGGAGGGAGGTATTCACCCCTCCACTTT. Encoded protein: CASGWGGRYSPLHF.